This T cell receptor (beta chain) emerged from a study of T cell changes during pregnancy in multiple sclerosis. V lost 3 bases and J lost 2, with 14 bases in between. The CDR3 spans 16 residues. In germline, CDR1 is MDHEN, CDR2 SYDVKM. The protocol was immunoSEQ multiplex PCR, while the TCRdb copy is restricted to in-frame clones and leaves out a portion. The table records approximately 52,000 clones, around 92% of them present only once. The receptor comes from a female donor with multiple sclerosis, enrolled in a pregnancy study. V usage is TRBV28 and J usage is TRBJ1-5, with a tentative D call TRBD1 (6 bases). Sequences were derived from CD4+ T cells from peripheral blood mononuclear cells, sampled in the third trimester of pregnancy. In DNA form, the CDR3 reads TGTGCCAGCAGTTTGTGGGCAGGGGATGGCAATCAGCCCCAGCATTTT. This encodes CASSLWAGDGNQPQHF.